The rows below give T cell receptor beta chains drawn from one sample of a study of beta chain features in type 1 diabetes. Repertoires were generated with immunoSEQ multiplex PCR, while TCRdb's copy carries only in-frame clones and drops some. The top ten clones hold 0.035% to 0.04% of a sample with hundreds of thousands of clones, about 14% of them seen once. The sequenced sample was naive CD4+ T cells from blood. These receptors originate from a man aged 18 to 29 with type 1 diabetes. Both conserved end residues are part of each CDR3. D genes are given only for firm matches. Some rows have no size entry. The others give once, few or many, or a class for an expanded clone.

TRBV25-1	few	TRBJ2-7	TRBD1	TGTGCCAGCAGTGAATGGGGACAGGGTAGAGACTACGAGCAGTACTTC	CASSEWGQGRDYEQYF
TRBV7-9	few	TRBJ2-3	TRBD2	TGTGCCAGCAGCTCCCGACTAGCTATGACTACAGATACGCAGTATTTT	CASSSRLAMTTDTQYF
TRBV14	NA	TRBJ1-1	NA	TGTGCCAGCAGCCAAGTGGGTCGCACTGAAGCTTTCTTT	CASSQVGRTEAFF
TRBV29-1	NA	TRBJ1-6	TRBD1	TGCAGCGTGAGGGTGGACAGGGATAATTCACCCCTCCACTTT	CSVRVDRDNSPLHF
TRBV19	few	TRBJ2-1	NA	TGTGCCAGTAGTATAGGTTGGGTAGGGGATGAGCAGTTCTTC	CASSIGWVGDEQFF
TRBV15	few	TRBJ2-1	TRBD2	TGTGCCACCAGCAGAGAGCGGGGGAGCTCCTACAATGAGCAGTTCTTC	CATSRERGSSYNEQFF
TRBV7-9	NA	TRBJ2-1	TRBD2	TGTGCCAGCAGCCAAACGGGACTAGCGGCTTACAATGAGCAGTTCTTC	CASSQTGLAAYNEQFF
TRBV4-1	NA	TRBJ2-3	NA	TGCGCCAGCAGCCAAAATCCCGCGGCCGCCCGCACAGATACGCAGTATTTT	CASSQNPAAARTDTQYF
TRBV7-9	NA	TRBJ2-7	NA	TGTGCCAGCAGTCGAACGGCAGGGATTGTCTACGAGCAGTACTTC	CASSRTAGIVYEQYF
TRBV5-1	NA	TRBJ1-2	TRBD1	TGCGCCAGCAGCTCGAGGACAGGGGGGCATGGCTACACCTTC	CASSSRTGGHGYTF
TRBV9	NA	TRBJ2-7	NA	TGTGCCAGCAGCTCCTGGACAGATGGCTACGAGCAGTACTTC	CASSSWTDGYEQYF
TRBV5-1	NA	TRBJ1-6	NA	TGCGCCAGCAGCTATCGGACGGGGAATTCACCCCTCCACTTT	CASSYRTGNSPLHF
TRBV25-1	NA	TRBJ1-3	NA	TGTGCCAGCAGCTTGCTCTCTGGAAACACCATATATTTT	CASSLLSGNTIYF
TRBV9	NA	TRBJ2-1	NA	TGTGCCAGCAGCGTGGGACTACAGGGCCAGTTCTTC	CASSVGLQGQFF
TRBV5-1	few	TRBJ1-2	TRBD1	TGCGCCAGCAGCTGGGACAGGAGAGGAGGCTACACCTTC	CASSWDRRGGYTF
TRBV6-1	NA	TRBJ2-4	NA	TGTGCCAGCAGTGAAGAAGCAGGCCTGGCCAAAAACATTCAGTACTTC	CASSEEAGLAKNIQYF
TRBV7-9	NA	TRBJ2-1	TRBD1	TGTGCCAGCAGCTTCCCGGGACAGGGGGATAGCGAGCAGTTCTTC	CASSFPGQGDSEQFF
TRBV6-5	NA	TRBJ2-1	NA	TGTGCCAGCAGTTACTCTGCAGGATCTTTTGAGCAGTTCTTC	CASSYSAGSFEQFF
TRBV28	NA	TRBJ2-5	TRBD1	TGTGCCAGCAGTACCTCCGGGACAGGGCAACGGGCCCAGTACTTC	CASSTSGTGQRAQYF
TRBV6-4	few	TRBJ2-3	NA	TGTGCCAGCAGTTCCAGATTCTCCGATCCTAGCACAGATACGCAGTATTTT	CASSSRFSDPSTDTQYF
TRBV11-3	few	TRBJ2-2	NA	TGTGCCAGCAGCAGGGCCGGGGAGCTGTTTTTT	CASSRAGELFF
TRBV30	few	TRBJ1-4	NA	TGTGCCTGGCGGGAGGAGCTGACAAGATCTGGAGGAAAACTGTTTTTT	CAWREELTRSGGKLFF
TRBV6-1	NA	TRBJ2-5	NA	TGTGCCAGCAGCGAGACAGGGAGGTCGGAGACCCAGTACTTC	CASSETGRSETQYF
TRBV6-6	few	TRBJ2-1	TRBD2	TGTGCCAGCAGTTTCTCCGGGACTAGGACAAATGAGCAGTTCTTC	CASSFSGTRTNEQFF
TRBV30	NA	TRBJ2-7	NA	TGTGCCTGGAGCGGCTCCTACGAGCAGTACTTC	CAWSGSYEQYF
TRBV4-1	few	TRBJ1-2	TRBD1	TGCGCCAGCAGCCAAGGAGGGACAGCTTTATATGGCTACACCTTC	CASSQGGTALYGYTF
TRBV28	few	TRBJ1-2	NA	TGTGCCAGCAGTTTTGCAGGGGCGACCTATGGCTACACCTTC	CASSFAGATYGYTF
TRBV6-5	NA	TRBJ2-3	NA	TGTGCCAGCAGACGAGGACAGTTCACAGATACGCAGTATTTT	CASRRGQFTDTQYF
TRBV5-4	few	TRBJ2-3	TRBD2	TGTGCCAGCAGCTTGGCGGAGCGGGGGGGCCCAGATACGCAGTATTTT	CASSLAERGGPDTQYF
TRBV6-5	NA	TRBJ2-5	NA	TGTGCCAGCAGTAGGGTGTACCAAGAGACCCAGTACTTC	CASSRVYQETQYF
TRBV18	few	TRBJ2-6	NA	TGTGCCAGCTCACCACGATCCACAGGCGACTCTGGGGCCAACGTCCTGACTTTC	CASSPRSTGDSGANVLTF
TRBV7-2	NA	TRBJ2-1	NA	TGTGCCAGCAGCTTAGGGTCGATTTCCTACAATGAGCAGTTCTTC	CASSLGSISYNEQFF
TRBV5-4	few	TRBJ1-1	NA	TGTGCCAGCAGCCCCCCTTCGGGGGCCATGAACACTGAAGCTTTCTTT	CASSPPSGAMNTEAFF
TRBV10-2	NA	TRBJ1-1	NA	TGCGCCAGCATTGGGACCGAGGAAGCTTTCTTT	CASIGTEEAFF
TRBV25-1	NA	TRBJ2-7	TRBD1	TGTGCCAGCGGTTTCACAGGGGCCTACGAGCAGTACTTC	CASGFTGAYEQYF
TRBV5-1	NA	TRBJ2-3	TRBD1	TGCGCCAGCAGCCAGGGACAGGGCACAGATACGCAGTATTTT	CASSQGQGTDTQYF
TRBV14	few	TRBJ2-3	TRBD2	TGTGCCAGCAGCCTACTAGCGGGGCGCACAGATACGCAGTATTTT	CASSLLAGRTDTQYF
TRBV5-1	few	TRBJ2-3	NA	TGCGCCAGCAGCTTGGTCCGGACTACGAACACAGATACGCAGTATTTT	CASSLVRTTNTDTQYF
TRBV25-1	NA	TRBJ2-5	NA	TGTGCCAGCAGTCCCCCGAGCGGACCGGGCCAGTACTTC	CASSPPSGPGQYF
TRBV5-4	NA	TRBJ1-2	NA	TGTGCCAGCAGCTTTTTGGACAGAAGATATGGCTACACCTTC	CASSFLDRRYGYTF
TRBV4-2	few	TRBJ1-2	NA	TGTGCCAGCAGCCAAGCACGGGGGGCGCGTAAGGATGGCTACACCTTC	CASSQARGARKDGYTF
TRBV30	NA	TRBJ1-6	TRBD1	TGTGCCTGGAGTCTTAGGGGGCTAAGGGTTAATTCACCCCTCCACTTT	CAWSLRGLRVNSPLHF
TRBV14	NA	TRBJ2-5	TRBD2	TGTGCCAGCAGCCTTCGACTAGCGGGGGGAGAGACCCAGTACTTC	CASSLRLAGGETQYF
TRBV30	NA	TRBJ2-3	NA	TGTGCCTGGGCACTTGGACCCACGCAGTATTTT	CAWALGPTQYF
TRBV6-5	few	TRBJ2-7	NA	TGTGCCAGCAGTTACTTAGGGAGCTACGAGCAGTACTTC	CASSYLGSYEQYF
TRBV2	NA	TRBJ1-2	NA	TGTGCCAGCAGTGAAGGCCAGAGATCCTATGGCTACACCTTC	CASSEGQRSYGYTF
TRBV10-2	NA	TRBJ2-5	NA	TGCGCCAGCAGTGAGTCCCGCCCGACTGCCCAGTACTTC	CASSESRPTAQYF